Below are 11 T cell receptor beta chains sequenced from a single sample in a study of blood T cell repertoires in COVID-19. Data came from immunoSEQ multiplex PCR; TCRdb stores just in-frame clones and leaves some out. The sample yields about 74,000 clones, just over 85% seen once. The sample was peripheral blood. The receptors originated from a woman older than 75 with active or convalescent COVID-19.

The chain is built from TRBV19 and TRBJ2-7; 12 positions match TRBD2. CDR1 and CDR2 from the germline V gene are LNHDA and SQIVND (reference sequence). This CDR3 spans 14 amino acids. V shed 6 bases, J shed 2 bases, and the junction held 2 bases outside the gene matches. CDR3 residues: CASSASGGAYEQYF. The CDR3 DNA reads as TGTGCCAGTAGCGCTAGCGGGGGGGCCTACGAGCAGTACTTC.

This sequence joins TRBV3-1 (or the pseudogene TRBV3-2) and TRBJ1-6, with D unresolved. Trimming stripped 3 bases from V and 3 bases from J, with 12 bases between. The CDR3 is made up of 16 amino acids. Per the germline V gene, CDR1 is LGHDT and CDR2 is YNNKEL (reference sequence). The CDR3 bases are TGTGCCAGCAGCCACCGCGGGCAGAACTATAATTCACCCCTCCACTTT. Its translation is CASSHRGQNYNSPLHF.

V and J are TRBV10-3 and TRBJ2-2; D ambiguous. The CDR3 spans 12 residues. Germline V gene sequence: CDR1 ENHRY, CDR2 SYGVKD. Trimming stripped 0 bases from V and 7 bases from J, with 3 bases between. The CDR3: CAISESGGELFF. The CDR3 coding sequence is TGTGCCATCAGTGAGTCCGGCGGGGAGCTGTTTTTT.

The chain uses TRBV9 and TRBJ2-3, with D tentatively TRBD2 (5 bases). Germline values: CDR1 SGDLS, CDR2 YYNGEE. Trimming stripped 7 bases from V and 2 bases from J, with 11 bases between. This CDR3 region has 13 residues. The CDR3 spells CASQRRYTDTQYF. The CDR3 DNA is TGTGCCAGCCAAAGGAGGTACACAGATACGCAGTATTTT.

The V call is TRBV7-3, the J call TRBJ2-1, with TRBD2 identical over 13 bases. V shed 5 bases, J shed 3 bases, and the junction held 4 bases outside the gene matches. Per germline, CDR1 SGHTA and CDR2 FQGTGA. The CDR3 runs to 16 residues. In DNA form, the CDR3 reads TGTGCCAGCAGCCTGGGACTAGCGGGGTTCTACAATGAGCAGTTCTTC. Protein: CASSLGLAGFYNEQFF.

Only one count was recorded for this clone. The V call is TRBV21-1, the J call TRBJ2-1; whether TRBD1, the table's D call, matches the DNA was not checked. TRBV21-1 is deemed a pseudogene. This CDR3 is 12 amino acids long. The CDR3 DNA reads TGTGCCAGCAGCAACCGAACAGGCGAGCAGTTCTTC. As protein: CASSNRTGEQFF.

This clone has just one count. In DNA form, the CDR3 reads TGTGCCAGCTCACCGCTGGCGGGGCCCATCAATGAGCAGTTCTTC. It is translated as CASSPLAGPINEQFF. V and J are TRBV18 and TRBJ2-1; the D gene is possibly TRBD2 (6 bases). V was shortened by 3 bases and J by 6 bases, with 15 bases between the two germline ends. There are 15 residues in the CDR3. Germline CDR1 reads KGHSH; CDR2 reads LQKENI.

J is TRBJ2-6 and V is TRBV30; D is possibly TRBD2 (5 bases). The CDR3 has 12 residues. Per the germline V gene, CDR1 is GTSNPN and CDR2 is SVGIG (reference sequence). V lost 0 bases and J 12 bases, leaving 9 bases between the germline ends. The CDR3 nucleotides are TGTGCCTGGAGTGTACCCCGGGGCGTCCTGACTTTC. Its protein is CAWSVPRGVLTF.

This rearrangement joins TRBV7-9 to TRBJ2-2, with 8 bases that match TRBD1. Germline V gene lookup returns CDR1 SEHNR and CDR2 FQNEAQ (reference sequence). The CDR3 spans 16 residues. V lost 1 base and J lost 5; bases outside the gene matches: 6. The CDR3, as DNA: TGTGCCAGCAGCTTAGGGACAGGGATAACTACCGGGGAGCTGTTTTTT. Translating it yields CASSLGTGITTGELFF.

The gene calls are TRBV30 and TRBJ2-3; 9 positions match TRBD2. CDR1 and CDR2 from the germline V gene are GTSNPN and SVGIG (reference sequence). Trimming at V came to 0 bases and at J to 5 bases, leaving 6 bases not matched to a gene. This CDR3 comprises 15 residues. Written as DNA, the CDR3 is TGTGCCTGGAGTGTACGAGCGGGAGGACAAGATACGCAGTATTTT. The encoded protein is CAWSVRAGGQDTQYF. Based on the CDR3 plus reference TRBV30 and TRBJ2-3, the full variable domain is SQTIHQWPATLVQPVGSPLSLECTVEGTSNPNLYWYRQAAGRGLQLLFYSVGIGQISSEVPQNLSASRPQDRQFILSSKKLLLSDSGFYLCAWSVRAGGQDTQYFGPGTRLTVL.

The chain couples TRBV18 to TRBJ1-4; TRBD1 matches at 8 bases. The V and J ends lost 3 bases and 8 bases, in that order; junction bases with no gene match: 5. The CDR3 is made up of 14 amino acids. The V gene's germline CDR1 is KGHSH and CDR2 LQKENI. The CDR3 sequence: CASSPQRTGEKLFF. The CDR3 DNA reads TGTGCCAGCTCACCCCAACGGACAGGGGAAAAACTGTTTTTT.